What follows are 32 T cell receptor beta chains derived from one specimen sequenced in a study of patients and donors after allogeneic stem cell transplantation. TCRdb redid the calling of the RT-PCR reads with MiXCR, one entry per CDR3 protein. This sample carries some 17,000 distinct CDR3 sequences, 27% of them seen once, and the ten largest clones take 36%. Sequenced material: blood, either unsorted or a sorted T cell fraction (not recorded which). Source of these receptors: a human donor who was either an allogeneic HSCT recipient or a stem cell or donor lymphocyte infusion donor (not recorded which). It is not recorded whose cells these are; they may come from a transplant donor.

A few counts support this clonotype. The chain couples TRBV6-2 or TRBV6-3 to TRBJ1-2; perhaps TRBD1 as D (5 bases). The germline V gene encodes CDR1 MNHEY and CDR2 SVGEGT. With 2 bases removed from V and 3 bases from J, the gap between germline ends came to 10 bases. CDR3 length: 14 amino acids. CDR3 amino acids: CASSYPARDYGYTF. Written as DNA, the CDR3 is TGTGCCAGCAGTTACCCCGCCAGGGACTATGGCTACACCTTC.

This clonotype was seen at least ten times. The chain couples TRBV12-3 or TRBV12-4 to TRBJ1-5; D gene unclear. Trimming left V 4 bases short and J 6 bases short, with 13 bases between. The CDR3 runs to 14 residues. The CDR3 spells CASSSPSNGQPQHF. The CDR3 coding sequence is TGTGCCAGCAGTTCGCCATCCAACGGTCAGCCCCAGCATTTT.

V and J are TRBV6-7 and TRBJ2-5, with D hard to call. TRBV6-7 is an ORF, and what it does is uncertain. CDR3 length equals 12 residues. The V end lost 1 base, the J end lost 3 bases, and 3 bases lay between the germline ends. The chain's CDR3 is CASSYFEETQYF. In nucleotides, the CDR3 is TGTGCCAGCAGTTACTTTGAAGAGACCCAGTACTTC.

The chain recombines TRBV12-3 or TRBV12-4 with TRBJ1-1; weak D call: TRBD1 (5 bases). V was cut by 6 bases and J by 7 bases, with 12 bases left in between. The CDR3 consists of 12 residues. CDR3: CASSWDGDEAFF. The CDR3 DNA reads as TGTGCCAGCAGCTGGGACGGTGATGAAGCTTTCTTT.

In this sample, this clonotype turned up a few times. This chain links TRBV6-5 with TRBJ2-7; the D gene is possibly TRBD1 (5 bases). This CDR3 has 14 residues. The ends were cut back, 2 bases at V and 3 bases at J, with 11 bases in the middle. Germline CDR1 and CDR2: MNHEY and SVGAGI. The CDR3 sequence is CASSYQRGSYEQYF. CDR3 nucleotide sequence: TGTGCCAGCAGTTACCAAAGGGGAAGCTACGAGCAGTACTTC.

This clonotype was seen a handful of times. CDR3 nucleotides: TGTGCCAGCAGTGTTCGGTTTTTGAACACTGAAGCTTTCTTT. Translation gives CASSVRFLNTEAFF. V is TRBV2 and J is TRBJ1-1; D call uncertain. Germline V gene data show CDR1 as SNHLY and CDR2 as FYNNEI. The CDR3 length is 14 residues. Trimming shortened V by 4 bases and J by 0 bases, and 9 bases separated the two germline ends.

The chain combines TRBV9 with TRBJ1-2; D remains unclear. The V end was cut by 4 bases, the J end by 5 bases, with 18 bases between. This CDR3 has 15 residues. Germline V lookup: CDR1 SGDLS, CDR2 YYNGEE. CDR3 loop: CASSSSGQAAYGYTF. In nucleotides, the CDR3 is TGTGCCAGCAGCTCTTCTGGGCAGGCCGCGTATGGCTACACCTTC.

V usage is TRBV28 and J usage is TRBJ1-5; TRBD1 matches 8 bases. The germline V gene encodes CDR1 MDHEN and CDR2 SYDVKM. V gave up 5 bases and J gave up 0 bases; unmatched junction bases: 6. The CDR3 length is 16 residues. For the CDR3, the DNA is TGTGCCAGCAGTACTTGGACAGGGACTAGCAATCAGCCCCAGCATTTT. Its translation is CASSTWTGTSNQPQHF.

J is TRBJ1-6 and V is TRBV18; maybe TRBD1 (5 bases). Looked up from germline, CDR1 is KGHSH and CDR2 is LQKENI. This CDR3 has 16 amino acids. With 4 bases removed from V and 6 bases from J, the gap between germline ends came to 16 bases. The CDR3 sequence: CASSREMGGSNSPLHF. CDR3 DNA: TGTGCCAGCTCACGAGAGATGGGGGGTTCTAATTCACCCCTCCACTTT.

CDR3 sequence: CASSLGRDNSPLHF. In DNA, the CDR3 is TGCGCCAGCAGCTTGGGTCGGGATAATTCACCCCTCCACTTT. This chain joins TRBV5-1 and TRBJ1-6; no clear D gene. Trimming took 0 bases from V and 5 from J, leaving 6 bases between them. Germline CDR1 SGHRS, CDR2 YFSETQ. The CDR3 runs 14 residues.

CDR3 loop: CASSKKGAWNYGYTF. In nucleotides, the CDR3 is TGTGCCAGCAGCAAAAAGGGGGCTTGGAACTATGGCTACACCTTC. The rearrangement uses TRBV9 and TRBJ1-2; 7 bases line up with TRBD1. Germline V gives CDR1 SGDLS, CDR2 YYNGEE. V trimming: 4 bases; J trimming: 2 bases; junction bases outside the gene matches: 8. There are 15 residues in the CDR3.

CDR3 in DNA: TGTGCCAGCAGCTTAAGGGCCTATGGCTACACCTTC. Its protein product is CASSLRAYGYTF. The chain recombines TRBV7-9 with TRBJ1-2; D is undetermined. The CDR3 totals 12 residues. Looked up from germline, CDR1 is SEHNR and CDR2 is FQNEAQ (reference sequence). Trimming left V 2 bases short and J 4 bases short, with 5 bases between.

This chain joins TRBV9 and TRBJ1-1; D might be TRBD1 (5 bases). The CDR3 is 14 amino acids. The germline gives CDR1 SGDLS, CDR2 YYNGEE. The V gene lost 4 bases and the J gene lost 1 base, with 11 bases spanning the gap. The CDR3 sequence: CASSPTGQNTEAFF. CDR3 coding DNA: TGTGCCAGCAGCCCCACCGGACAGAACACTGAAGCTTTCTTT. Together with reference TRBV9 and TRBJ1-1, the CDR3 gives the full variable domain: DSGVTQTPKHLITATGQRVTLRCSPRSGDLSVYWYQQSLDQGLQFLIQYYNGEERAKGNILERFSAQQFPDLHSELNLSSLELGDSALYFCASSPTGQNTEAFFGQGTRLTVV.

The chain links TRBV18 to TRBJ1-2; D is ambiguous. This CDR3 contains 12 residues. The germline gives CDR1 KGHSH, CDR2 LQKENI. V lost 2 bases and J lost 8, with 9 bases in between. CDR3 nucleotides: TGTGCCAGCTCACCAAGAGGGCGCGGCTACACCTTC. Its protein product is CASSPRGRGYTF.

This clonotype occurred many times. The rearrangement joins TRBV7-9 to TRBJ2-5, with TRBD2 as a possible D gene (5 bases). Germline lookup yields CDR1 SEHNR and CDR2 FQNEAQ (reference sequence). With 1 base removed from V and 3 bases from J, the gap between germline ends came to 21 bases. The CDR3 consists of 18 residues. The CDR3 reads CASSLGREKLLLEETQYF. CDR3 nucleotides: TGTGCCAGCAGCTTAGGCCGGGAAAAGCTGCTTTTGGAAGAGACCCAGTACTTC.

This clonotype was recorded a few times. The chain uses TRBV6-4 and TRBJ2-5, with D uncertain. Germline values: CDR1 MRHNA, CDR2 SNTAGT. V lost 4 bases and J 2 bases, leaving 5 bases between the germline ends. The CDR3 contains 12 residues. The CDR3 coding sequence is TGTGCCAGCAGTGGGGTTCAAGAGACCCAGTACTTC. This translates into CASSGVQETQYF.

CDR3 nucleotides: TGTGCCAGCAGCTTGGACCCCAATGAAAAACTGTTTTTT. It yields the protein CASSLDPNEKLFF. The J gene is TRBJ1-4, the V gene TRBV7-9; D is undetermined. Germline lookup yields CDR1 SEHNR and CDR2 FQNEAQ (reference sequence). V lost 3 bases and J 5 bases, leaving 7 bases between the germline ends. CDR3 size: 13 residues. The full variable domain, with the rest looked up from reference TRBV7-9 and TRBJ1-4, is DTGVSQNPRHKITKRGQNVTFRCDPISEHNRLYWYRQTLGQGPEFLTYFQNEAQLEKSRLLSDRFSAERPKGSFSTLEIQRTEQGDSAMYLCASSLDPNEKLFFGSGTQLSVL.

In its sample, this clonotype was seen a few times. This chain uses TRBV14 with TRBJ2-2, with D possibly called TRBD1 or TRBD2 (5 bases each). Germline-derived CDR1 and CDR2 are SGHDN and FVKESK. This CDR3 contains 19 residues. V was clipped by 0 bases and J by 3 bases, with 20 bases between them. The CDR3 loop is CASSQDSSRASTYTGELFF. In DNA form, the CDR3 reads TGTGCCAGCAGCCAAGATTCTAGCAGGGCTTCGACTTACACCGGGGAGCTGTTTTTT.

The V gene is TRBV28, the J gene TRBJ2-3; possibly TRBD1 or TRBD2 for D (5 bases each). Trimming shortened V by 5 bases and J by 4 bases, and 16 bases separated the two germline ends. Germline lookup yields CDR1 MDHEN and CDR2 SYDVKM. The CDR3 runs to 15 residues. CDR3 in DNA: TGTGCCAGCAGTCTCGTTCTTCTGGGGGCAGATACGCAGTATTTT. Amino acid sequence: CASSLVLLGADTQYF.

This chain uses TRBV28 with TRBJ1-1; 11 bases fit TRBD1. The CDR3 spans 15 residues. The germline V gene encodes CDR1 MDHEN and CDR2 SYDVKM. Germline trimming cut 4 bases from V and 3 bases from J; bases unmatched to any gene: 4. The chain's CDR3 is CASSSPGQGDTEAFF. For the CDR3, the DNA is TGTGCCAGCAGTTCTCCGGGACAGGGGGACACTGAAGCTTTCTTT.

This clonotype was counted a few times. CDR3 region: CAIRRTGEGTDTQYF. Here the CDR3 DNA reads TGTGCCATCAGGAGGACAGGGGAGGGCACAGATACGCAGTATTTT. The chain employs TRBV10-3 and TRBJ2-3, with 9 bases identical to TRBD1. The CDR3 runs 15 residues. The germline V gene has CDR1 ENHRY and CDR2 SYGVKD. The ends lost 6 bases at V and 1 base at J; junction bases unmatched: 5.

CDR3 bases: TGTGCCAGCAGTCCCCCCTGGGGCAGGGGTAACTATGGCTACACCTTC. Its protein product is CASSPPWGRGNYGYTF. The genes are TRBV28 and TRBJ1-2; TRBD1 might be the D (6 bases). CDR1 and CDR2 (germline): MDHEN, SYDVKM. V dropped 5 bases and J dropped 1 base, with 17 bases sitting between them. The CDR3 is 16 residues long.

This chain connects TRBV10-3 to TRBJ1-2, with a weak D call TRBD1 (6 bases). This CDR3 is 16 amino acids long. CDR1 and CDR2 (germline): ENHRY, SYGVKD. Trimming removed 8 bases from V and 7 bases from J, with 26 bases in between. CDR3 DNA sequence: TGTGCCATCGAGGCAGGGGCCAGGCGGACGAATAGTGGCTACACCTTC. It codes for CAIEAGARRTNSGYTF.

Here the CDR3 reads CAIRGQERNTIYF. The CDR3, as DNA: TGTGCCATCAGGGGACAGGAAAGAAACACCATATATTTT. The chain recombines TRBV10-3 with TRBJ1-3, with 8 bases aligning to TRBD1. Germline V gene data show CDR1 as ENHRY and CDR2 as SYGVKD. CDR3 length: 13 amino acids. Unmatched junction bases numbered 3, after V lost 6 bases and J lost 5 bases.

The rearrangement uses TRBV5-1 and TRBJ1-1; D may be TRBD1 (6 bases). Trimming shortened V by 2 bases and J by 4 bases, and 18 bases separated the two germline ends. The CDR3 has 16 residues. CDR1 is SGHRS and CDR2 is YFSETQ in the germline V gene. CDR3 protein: CASSFYGGLGSTEAFF. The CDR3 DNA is TGCGCCAGCAGCTTTTATGGGGGCCTGGGGAGCACTGAAGCTTTCTTT.

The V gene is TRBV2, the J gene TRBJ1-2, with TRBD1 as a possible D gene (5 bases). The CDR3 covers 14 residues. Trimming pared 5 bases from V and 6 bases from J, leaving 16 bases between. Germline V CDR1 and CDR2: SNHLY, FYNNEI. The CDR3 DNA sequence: TGTGCCAGCAGTCTCTCCGGGGGGACTAATGGCTACACCTTC. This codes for CASSLSGGTNGYTF.

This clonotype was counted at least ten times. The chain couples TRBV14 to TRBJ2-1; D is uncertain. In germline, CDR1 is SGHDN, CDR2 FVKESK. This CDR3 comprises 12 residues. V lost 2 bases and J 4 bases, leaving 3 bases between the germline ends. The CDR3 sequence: CASSQLYNEQFF. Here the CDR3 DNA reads TGTGCCAGCAGCCAACTGTACAATGAGCAGTTCTTC.

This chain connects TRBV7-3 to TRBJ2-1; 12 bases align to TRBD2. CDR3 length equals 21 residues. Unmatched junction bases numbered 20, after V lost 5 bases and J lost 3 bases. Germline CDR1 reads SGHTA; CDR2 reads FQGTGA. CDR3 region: CASSPSLTSGGHYSDYNEQFF. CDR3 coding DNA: TGTGCCAGCAGCCCTAGCCTGACTAGCGGGGGCCACTATTCCGACTACAATGAGCAGTTCTTC. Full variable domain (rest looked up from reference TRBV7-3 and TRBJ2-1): GAGVSQTPSNKVTEKGKYVELRCDPISGHTALYWYRQSLGQGPEFLIYFQGTGAADDSGLPNDRFFAVRPEGSVSTLKIQRTERGDSAVYLCASSPSLTSGGHYSDYNEQFFGPGTRLTVL.

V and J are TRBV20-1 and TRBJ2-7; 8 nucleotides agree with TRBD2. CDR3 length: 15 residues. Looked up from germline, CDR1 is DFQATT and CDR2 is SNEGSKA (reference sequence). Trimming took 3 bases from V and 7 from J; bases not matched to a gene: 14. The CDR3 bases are TGCAGTGCTAGGAGAACTAGCGGCGTCCGGGGAGAGCAGTACTTC. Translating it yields CSARRTSGVRGEQYF.

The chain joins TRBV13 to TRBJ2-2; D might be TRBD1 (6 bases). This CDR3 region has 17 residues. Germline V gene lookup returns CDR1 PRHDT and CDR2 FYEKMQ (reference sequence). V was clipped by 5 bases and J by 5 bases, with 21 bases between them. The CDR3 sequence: CASSPFGGLILTGELFF. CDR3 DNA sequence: TGTGCCAGCAGCCCTTTTGGGGGCCTAATCTTGACCGGGGAGCTGTTTTTT. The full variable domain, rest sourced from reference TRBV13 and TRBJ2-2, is AAGVIQSPRHLIKEKRETATLKCYPIPRHDTVYWYQQGPGQDPQFLISFYEKMQSDKGSIPDRFSAQQFSDYHSELNMSSLELGDSALYFCASSPFGGLILTGELFFGEGSRLTVL.

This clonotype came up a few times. CDR3 coding DNA: TGCGCCAGCAGCTTGAGGGCAGGCTCTGGAAACACCATATATTTT. Its protein is CASSLRAGSGNTIYF. The V call is TRBV5-1, the J call TRBJ1-3; D is uncertain. Trimming shortened V by 1 base and J by 0 bases, and 8 bases separated the two germline ends. The CDR3 is made up of 15 amino acids. The germline V gene encodes CDR1 SGHRS and CDR2 YFSETQ. Full variable domain (outside the CDR3, taken from reference TRBV5-1 and TRBJ1-3): KAGVTQTPRYLIKTRGQQVTLSCSPISGHRSVSWYQQTPGQGLQFLFEYFSETQRNKGNFPGRFSGRQFSNSRSEMNVSTLELGDSALYLCASSLRAGSGNTIYFGEGSWLTVV.

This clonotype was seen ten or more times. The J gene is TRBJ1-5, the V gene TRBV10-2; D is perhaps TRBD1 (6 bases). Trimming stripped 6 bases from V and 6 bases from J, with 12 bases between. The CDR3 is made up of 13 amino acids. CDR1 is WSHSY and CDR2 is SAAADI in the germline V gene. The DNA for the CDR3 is TGCGCCAGCAGAATCGGGGGGCTTCAGCCCCAGCATTTT. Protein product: CASRIGGLQPQHF.